This T cell receptor (beta chain) was retrieved from a study of OX40 agonist ivuxolimab in advanced cancers. The study in broad terms: The costimulatory receptor OX40 (CD134) was targeted by ivuxolimab, a fully human IgG2 agonistic monoclonal antibody. Intravenous ivuxolimab was administered to patients every 2 weeks at six dose levels: 0.01, 0.1, 0.3, 1.5, 3 and 10 mg/kg. Of the roughly 50 dose-escalation patients, hepatocellular carcinoma was present in about 20, melanoma in approximately 15, renal cell carcinoma in 9 and head and neck cancer in 9. The dose-escalation cohort was 82.7% male with a mean age of roughly 60 years, ranging from roughly 20 to 80. Patients were allowed to have had prior anti-PD-1, anti-PD-L1 or anti-CTLA-4 therapy, and 40% of the dose-escalation patients had previously received checkpoint inhibitors. Partial responses occurred in three dose-escalation patients: two with cutaneous melanoma and one with hepatocellular carcinoma. Peripheral TCRbeta sequencing was intended to test whether TCR sequence diversity was altered and clonal T-cell expansion was caused by ivuxolimab. The paper describes the monotherapy dose-escalation part (N = 52 patients) of the phase I trial of ivuxolimab. The paper's findings and limits, for the study overall: Low levels of normalized T-cell clonal expansion were also shown by some nonresponding patients. At doses of 0.1 to 3.0 mg/kg, clonal expansion of both CD4+ and CD8+ T cells in blood was seen between baseline and week 6. After ivuxolimab, expanded clones were on average more numerous among CD8+ T cells than among CD4+ T cells. Partial responders in the 0.1-3.0 mg/kg groups had among the lowest normalized peripheral clonal expansion, especially among CD8+ T cells. Antigen specificity was not determined for the clonally expanded peripheral T cells.

For sequencing of the TCRbeta CDR3 region, genomic DNA was extracted from the sorted cells. The immunoSEQ Assay was used for sequencing of TCRbeta CDR3 regions. TCRdb carries this immuneACCESS record with in-frame sequences only. Its versions omit some clonotypes, under half of them owing to an unresolved V gene in the studies checked, with the rest unexplained. This sample lists about 81,000 clones; approximately 89% were detected once. 0.2% to 0.25% of the sample goes to the ten largest clones. V gives up 2 bases and J gives up 3 bases, and the segment between their germline ends measures 10 bases. Looking up the germline V gene yields CDR1 MDHEN and CDR2 SYDVKM. Its CDR3 holds 14 amino acids, cysteine through phenylalanine. Kept here is only the CDR3 DNA, which spans 42 bases and is read in frame from base 1. The trial excluded patients who had a history of autoimmune disease or who were on systemic immunosuppression. Peripheral blood for TCR sequencing was collected from all dose cohorts at baseline, on cycle 4 day 1, and on cycle 7 day 1. Samples came from an open-label, multicenter, first-in-human phase I dose-escalation trial of ivuxolimab. The trial enrolled adults with locally advanced or metastatic head and neck squamous cell, hepatocellular, melanoma or renal cell carcinoma. Before TCR sequencing, CD4+ and CD8+ T cells were separately sorted from peripheral blood.

Worth noting for this clone: The antigen it binds to is not known. No base quality information exists; no much larger clone differs at one position.

The receptor's source is an adult with an advanced solid tumor such as melanoma, head and neck, liver or kidney cancer. Sequenced here: CD4+ or CD8+ T cells sorted from blood, sampled in a trial of the OX40 agonist ivuxolimab. The sequence joins TRBV28 to TRBJ1-2; TRBD1 is possibly the D segment (5 matching bases). The CDR3 protein sequence reads: CASSLGRGDYGYTF. The DNA sequence is given as TGTGCCAGCAGTTTAGGTCGGGGCGACTATGGCTACACCTTC.